Listed below are T cell receptor beta chains from one sample, sequenced in a study of blood T cell repertoires in COVID-19. TCRdb keeps only in-frame clones here, not all; method: immunoSEQ multiplex PCR. The sample consists of over 200,000 clones, about 86% of them appearing once. Sequencing input: peripheral blood. The receptor source for this set is a man aged 40-49 years with active or convalescent COVID-19. Each CDR3 is given with its conserved first and last residue. A D gene is named only where the DNA matches it firmly. A row's size may be missing; if present it is once, few, many or a size class.

V	size	J	D	DNA	CDR3
TRBV27	-	TRBJ1-1	TRBD1	TGTGCCAGCAGTTTATCGAAAACTCCAGACAGGGGGGTAAACACTGAAGCTTTCTTT	CASSLSKTPDRGVNTEAFF
TRBV5-1	-	TRBJ2-7	-	TGCGCCAGCAGCCCAAGGGAACGGGACAACTCCTACGAGCAGTACTTC	CASSPRERDNSYEQYF
TRBV2	once	TRBJ2-1	TRBD2	TGTGCCAGCATTTCAGGGCTAGCGGGAGGGAATGAGCAGTTCTTC	CASISGLAGGNEQFF
TRBV5-4	once	TRBJ1-2	-	TGTGCCAGCAGCGTGAGTCAGGGTTTCCTAAACTATGGCTACACCTTC	CASSVSQGFLNYGYTF
TRBV7-9	-	TRBJ1-2	-	TGTGCCAGCAGCCCCCCGGCGGGGGCTCGGGGCTACACCTTC	CASSPPAGARGYTF
TRBV30	-	TRBJ2-3	-	TGTGCCTGGAGTGTGGGTAGCGAGGATACGCAGTATTTT	CAWSVGSEDTQYF
TRBV5-1	few	TRBJ1-5	TRBD1	TGCGCCAGCAGCCTGGGTCCCGGGACAGCTAATCAGCCCCAGCATTTT	CASSLGPGTANQPQHF
TRBV15	-	TRBJ1-2	-	TGTGCCACCAGCAGCAGGGGCAAGACCTATGGCTACACCTTC	CATSSRGKTYGYTF
TRBV9	-	TRBJ2-3	TRBD2	TGTGCCAGCAGCCCCTCCCTTAGCGGGGGGACAGATACGCAGTATTTT	CASSPSLSGGTDTQYF
TRBV5-1	-	TRBJ1-1	TRBD1	TGCGCCAGCAGCTACACCGGACAGGGAGGAAACACTGAAGCTTTCTTT	CASSYTGQGGNTEAFF
TRBV6-5	-	TRBJ1-2	-	TGTGCCAGCAGTACCGTCGAGGGTAACTATGGCTACACCTTC	CASSTVEGNYGYTF
TRBV4-1	-	TRBJ2-3	-	TGCGCCAGCAGCCAAGACAGGAGCGGGACAGATACGCAGTATTTT	CASSQDRSGTDTQYF
TRBV11-3	-	TRBJ2-3	TRBD1	TGTGCCAGCAGCTTAGAAGGGGGCGCGCAGTATTTT	CASSLEGGAQYF
TRBV6-5	-	TRBJ2-3	-	TGTGCCAGCAGTTACTCGCGGGACCTGACTGGTACGCAGTATTTT	CASSYSRDLTGTQYF
TRBV7-9	-	TRBJ1-1	-	TGTGCCAGCAGCTTGCCAGGGCAGCGTATGAACACTGAAGCTTTCTTT	CASSLPGQRMNTEAFF
TRBV5-4	-	TRBJ2-7	-	TGTGCCAGCAGCTTGAATACCCCTGGGCAGCAGTACTTC	CASSLNTPGQQYF
TRBV6-7	-	TRBJ2-2	-	TGTGCCAGCACCGGGGTCTTCTTCACCGGGGAGCTGTTTTTT	CASTGVFFTGELFF
TRBV30	-	TRBJ2-3	-	TGTGCCTGGAGTACAACCGGAGGGGATACGCAGTATTTT	CAWSTTGGDTQYF
TRBV11-3	-	TRBJ2-5	-	TGTGCCAGCAATTCCAAGTACCGGGACAACCAAGAGACCCAGTACTTC	CASNSKYRDNQETQYF
TRBV30	-	TRBJ2-1	-	TGTGCCTGGAGTCCGGCGGGCACCCTCAATGAGCAGTTCTTC	CAWSPAGTLNEQFF
TRBV19	-	TRBJ1-2	-	TGTGCCAGTGGAACTAGGGGCTACACCTTC	CASGTRGYTF
TRBV27	once	TRBJ1-1	-	TGTGCCAGCAGTAGGAGAGAAGTGAACACTGAAGCTTTCTTT	CASSRREVNTEAFF
TRBV29-1	-	TRBJ2-3	TRBD2	TGCAGCGTGGAGACTAGCGGGGGGGCTACAGATACGCAGTATTTT	CSVETSGGATDTQYF
TRBV12-3/TRBV12-4	-	TRBJ1-4	-	TGTGCCAGCAGGGAGTCGAGTGAAAAACTGTTTTTT	CASRESSEKLFF
TRBV6-2/TRBV6-3	-	TRBJ1-1	-	TGTGCCAGCAGTTACACGGGGAACACTGAAGCTTTCTTT	CASSYTGNTEAFF
TRBV28	-	TRBJ1-2	-	TGTGCCAGCAGACATCAGGGAGGACCATATGGCTACACCTTC	CASRHQGGPYGYTF
TRBV11-2	once	TRBJ2-1	-	TGTGCCAGCAGCTCAACTAGATTCTATGAGCAGTTCTTC	CASSSTRFYEQFF
TRBV6-2/TRBV6-3	-	TRBJ1-5	-	TGTGCCAGCAGTTCACAAACTCGGGGCAATCAGCCCCAGCATTTT	CASSSQTRGNQPQHF
TRBV4-2	-	TRBJ2-6	TRBD1	TGTGCCAGCAGCCCGACAGGGGTTTACTCTGGGGCCAACGTCCTGACTTTC	CASSPTGVYSGANVLTF
TRBV10-3	-	TRBJ1-1	-	TGTGCCATCAGTGATATCGGGGGTACGAACACTGAAGCTTTCTTT	CAISDIGGTNTEAFF
TRBV7-9	-	TRBJ2-3	TRBD2	TGTGCCAGCAGCCCGGGACTAGCGGGGAGCACAGATACGCAGTATTTT	CASSPGLAGSTDTQYF
TRBV4-1	-	TRBJ2-1	-	TGCGCCAGCAGCCGAACTAGAAACAATGAGCAGTTCTTC	CASSRTRNNEQFF
TRBV28	-	TRBJ1-5	-	TGTGCCAGCAGTTTATTCGTCGATCAGCCCCAGCATTTT	CASSLFVDQPQHF
TRBV18	-	TRBJ2-1	TRBD2	TGTGCCAGCTCACCTGCTGGCGGGAGAGGGAATGAGCAGTTCTTC	CASSPAGGRGNEQFF
TRBV30	-	TRBJ1-1	TRBD1	TGTGCCTGGAGCGTGGACAGGGGGCGAACTGAAGCTTTCTTT	CAWSVDRGRTEAFF
TRBV21-1	-	TRBJ2-5	-	TGTGCCAGCAGACTAGCGGGGGGTTTAGAGACCCAGTACTTC	CASRLAGGLETQYF
TRBV7-8	-	TRBJ2-7	-	TGTGCCAGCAGCTTAGGAGGCGGGTCCTACGAGCAGTACTTC	CASSLGGGSYEQYF
TRBV24-1	-	TRBJ1-5	-	TGTGCCACCAGTGATAAATGGCATCAGCCCCAGCATTTT	CATSDKWHQPQHF
TRBV30	-	TRBJ2-1	-	TGTGCCTGGACCCTTGGGGGGGGGACAAGCAATGAGCAGTTCTTC	CAWTLGGGTSNEQFF
TRBV28	-	TRBJ1-5	-	TGTGCCAGCAGTTTGGCGGTTACTAGCAATCAGCCCCAGCATTTT	CASSLAVTSNQPQHF
TRBV9	-	TRBJ1-4	-	TGTGCCAGCAGCGGAGGGGGTCTGGGGCCCGGCAAGGAAAAACTGTTTTTT	CASSGGGLGPGKEKLFF
TRBV7-2	-	TRBJ2-3	TRBD1	TGTGCCAGCAGGGAACGGACAGGGGTCGCAGATACGCAGTATTTT	CASRERTGVADTQYF
TRBV14	-	TRBJ2-1	TRBD2	TGTGCCAGCAGCCTAGGGACTAGCGGGAGGGCGAGCTCCTACAATGAGCAGTTCTTC	CASSLGTSGRASSYNEQFF
TRBV7-9	-	TRBJ2-6	-	TGTGCCAGCAGCTTAGTACGACTGACCTCTGGGGCCAACGTCCTGACTTTC	CASSLVRLTSGANVLTF
TRBV7-2	-	TRBJ1-1	-	TGTGCCAGCAGCCCGGGATCGACTATGAACACTGAAGCTTTCTTT	CASSPGSTMNTEAFF
TRBV9	-	TRBJ2-3	TRBD2	TGTGCCAGCAGCGTAGGACTAGCTCGAAAAGGCCCAGATACGCAGTATTTT	CASSVGLARKGPDTQYF
TRBV7-6	medium-sized	TRBJ2-1	TRBD2	TGTGCCAGCAGCTTAGGGACTAGCGGGGCGTACAATGAGCAGTTCTTC	CASSLGTSGAYNEQFF
TRBV7-2	once	TRBJ1-3	TRBD1	TGTGCCAGCAGCTTCCGACAGGGCTCGGCTGGAAACACCATATATTTT	CASSFRQGSAGNTIYF
TRBV6-2/TRBV6-3	-	TRBJ1-5	-	TGTGCCAGCAGTTGGCCCGGGGGTACTCAGCCCCAGCATTTT	CASSWPGGTQPQHF
TRBV11-2	once	TRBJ2-7	TRBD2	TGTGCCAGCAGCTTAGACTCAAGGCGTCCGGGACTAGCGGGGGATCCCGAGCAGTACTTC	CASSLDSRRPGLAGDPEQYF